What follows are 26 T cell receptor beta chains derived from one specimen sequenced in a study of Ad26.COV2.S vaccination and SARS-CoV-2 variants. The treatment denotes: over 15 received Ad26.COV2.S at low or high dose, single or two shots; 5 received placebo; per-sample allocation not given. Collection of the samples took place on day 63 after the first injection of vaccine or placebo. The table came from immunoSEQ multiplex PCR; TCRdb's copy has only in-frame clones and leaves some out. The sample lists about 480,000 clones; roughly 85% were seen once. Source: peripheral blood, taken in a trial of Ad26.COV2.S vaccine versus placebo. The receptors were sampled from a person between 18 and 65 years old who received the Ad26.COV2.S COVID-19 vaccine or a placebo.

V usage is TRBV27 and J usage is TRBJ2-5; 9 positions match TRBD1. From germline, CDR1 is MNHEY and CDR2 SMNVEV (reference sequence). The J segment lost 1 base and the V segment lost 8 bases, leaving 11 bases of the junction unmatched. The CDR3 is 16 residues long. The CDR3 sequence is CASRQATGGVQETQYF. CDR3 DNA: TGTGCCAGCCGCCAGGCTACAGGGGGCGTCCAAGAGACCCAGTACTTC.

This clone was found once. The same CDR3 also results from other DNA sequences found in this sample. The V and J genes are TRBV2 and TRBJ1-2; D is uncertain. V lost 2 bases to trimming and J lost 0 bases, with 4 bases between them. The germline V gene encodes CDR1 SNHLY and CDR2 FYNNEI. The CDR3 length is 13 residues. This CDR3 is CASSELANYGYTF. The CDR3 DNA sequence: TGTGCCAGCAGTGAACTGGCTAACTATGGCTACACCTTC.

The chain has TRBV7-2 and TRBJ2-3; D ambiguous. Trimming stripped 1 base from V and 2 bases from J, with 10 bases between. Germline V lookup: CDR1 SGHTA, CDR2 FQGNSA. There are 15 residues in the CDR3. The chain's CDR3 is CASSLELRHTDTQYF. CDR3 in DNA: TGTGCCAGCAGCTTAGAGTTGCGGCACACAGATACGCAGTATTTT.

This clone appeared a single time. The CDR3 reads CASRSGSYEQYF. CDR3 nucleotide sequence: TGTGCCAGCAGGAGCGGGAGCTACGAGCAGTACTTC. The chain carries TRBV6-5 and TRBJ2-7; 8 nucleotides align to TRBD2. Germline CDR1 MNHEY, CDR2 SVGAGI. The CDR3 consists of 12 residues. V lost 6 bases, J lost 3 bases, and 1 base stayed unmatched.

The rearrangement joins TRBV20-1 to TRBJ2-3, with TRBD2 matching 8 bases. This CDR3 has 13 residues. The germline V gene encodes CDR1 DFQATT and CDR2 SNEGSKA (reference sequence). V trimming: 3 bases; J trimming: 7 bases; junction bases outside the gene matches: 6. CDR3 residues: CSASFGRVNTQYF. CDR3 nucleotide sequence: TGCAGTGCTAGTTTCGGGAGGGTAAATACGCAGTATTTT.

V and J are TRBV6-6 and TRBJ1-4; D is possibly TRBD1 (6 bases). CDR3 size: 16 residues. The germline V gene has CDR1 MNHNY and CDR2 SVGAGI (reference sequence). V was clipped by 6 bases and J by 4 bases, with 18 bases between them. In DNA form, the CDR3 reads TGTGCCAGCAGGCGTCGGAATACAGGGTTTAATGAAAAACTGTTTTTT. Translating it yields CASRRRNTGFNEKLFF.

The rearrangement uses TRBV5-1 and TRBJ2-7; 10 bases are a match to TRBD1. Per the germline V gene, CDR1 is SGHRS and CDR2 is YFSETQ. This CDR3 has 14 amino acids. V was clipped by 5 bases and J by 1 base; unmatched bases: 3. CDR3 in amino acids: CASRRTGGSYEQYF. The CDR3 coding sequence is TGCGCCAGCAGGCGGACAGGGGGGTCCTACGAGCAGTACTTC.

The CDR3 protein is CSVAPSGMYEQFF. CDR3 nucleotides: TGCAGCGTTGCGCCTAGCGGGATGTATGAGCAGTTCTTC. This chain uses TRBV29-1 with TRBJ2-1; 9 bases line up with TRBD2. Trimming cost V 4 bases and J 8 bases; bases outside gene matches: 6. The length of the CDR3 is 13 residues. Per germline, CDR1 SQVTM and CDR2 ANQGSEA.

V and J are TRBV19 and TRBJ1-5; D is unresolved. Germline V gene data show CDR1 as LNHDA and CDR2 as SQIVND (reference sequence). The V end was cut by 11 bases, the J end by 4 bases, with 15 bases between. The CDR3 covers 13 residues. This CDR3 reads CASSDGRNQPQHF. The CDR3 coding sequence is TGTGCCTCGTCGGACGGACGAAATCAGCCCCAGCATTTT.

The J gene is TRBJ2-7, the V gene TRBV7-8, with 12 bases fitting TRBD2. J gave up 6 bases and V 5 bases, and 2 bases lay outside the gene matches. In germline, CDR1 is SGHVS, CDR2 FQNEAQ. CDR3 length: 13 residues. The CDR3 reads CASSTGLAGEQYF. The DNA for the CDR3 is TGTGCCAGCAGCACGGGACTAGCGGGCGAGCAGTACTTC.

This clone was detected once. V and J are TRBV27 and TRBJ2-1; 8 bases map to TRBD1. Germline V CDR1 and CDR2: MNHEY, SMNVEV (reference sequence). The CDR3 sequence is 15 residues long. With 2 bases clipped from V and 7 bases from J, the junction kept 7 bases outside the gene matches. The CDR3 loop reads CASSLNDRGWNEQFF. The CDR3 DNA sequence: TGTGCCAGCAGTTTAAACGACAGGGGCTGGAATGAGCAGTTCTTC.

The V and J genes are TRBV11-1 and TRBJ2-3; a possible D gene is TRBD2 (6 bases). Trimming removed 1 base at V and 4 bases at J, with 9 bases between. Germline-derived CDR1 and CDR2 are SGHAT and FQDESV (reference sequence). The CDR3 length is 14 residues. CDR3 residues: CASSLGVAADTQYF. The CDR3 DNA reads TGTGCCAGCAGCTTAGGGGTAGCGGCAGATACGCAGTATTTT.

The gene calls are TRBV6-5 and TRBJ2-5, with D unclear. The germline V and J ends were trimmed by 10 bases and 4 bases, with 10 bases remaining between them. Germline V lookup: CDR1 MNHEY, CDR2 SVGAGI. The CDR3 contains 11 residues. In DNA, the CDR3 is TGTGCCACCCAAGAGTTAGAGACCCAGTACTTC. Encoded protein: CATQELETQYF.

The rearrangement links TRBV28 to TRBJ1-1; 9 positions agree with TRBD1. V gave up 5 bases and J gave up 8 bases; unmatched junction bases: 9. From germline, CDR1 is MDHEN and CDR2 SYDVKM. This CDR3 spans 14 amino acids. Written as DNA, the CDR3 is TGTGCCAGCAGTAAACCCGGGACAGGGACCGAAGCTTTCTTT. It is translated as CASSKPGTGTEAFF.

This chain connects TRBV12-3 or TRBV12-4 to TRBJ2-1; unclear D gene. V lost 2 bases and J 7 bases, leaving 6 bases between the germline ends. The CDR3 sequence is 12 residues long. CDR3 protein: CASSLPLNEQFF. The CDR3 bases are TGTGCCAGCAGTTTACCTCTAAATGAGCAGTTCTTC.

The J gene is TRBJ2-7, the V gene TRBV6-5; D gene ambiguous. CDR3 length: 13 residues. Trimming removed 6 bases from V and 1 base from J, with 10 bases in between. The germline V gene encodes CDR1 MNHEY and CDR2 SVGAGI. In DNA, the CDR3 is TGTGCCAGCAGAACAGACCTATCCTACGAGCAGTACTTC. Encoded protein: CASRTDLSYEQYF.

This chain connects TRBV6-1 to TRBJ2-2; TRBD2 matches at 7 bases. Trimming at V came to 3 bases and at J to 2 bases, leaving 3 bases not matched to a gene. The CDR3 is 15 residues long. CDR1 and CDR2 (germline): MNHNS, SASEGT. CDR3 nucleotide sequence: TGTGCCAGCAGTGAGATAGCGGGCAACACCGGGGAGCTGTTTTTT. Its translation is CASSEIAGNTGELFF.

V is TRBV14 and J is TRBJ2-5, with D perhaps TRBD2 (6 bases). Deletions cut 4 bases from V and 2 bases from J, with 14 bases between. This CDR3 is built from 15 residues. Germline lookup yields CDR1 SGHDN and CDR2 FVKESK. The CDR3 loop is CASSLTGTPQETQYF. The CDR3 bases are TGTGCCAGCAGCCTAACGGGGACTCCACAAGAGACCCAGTACTTC.

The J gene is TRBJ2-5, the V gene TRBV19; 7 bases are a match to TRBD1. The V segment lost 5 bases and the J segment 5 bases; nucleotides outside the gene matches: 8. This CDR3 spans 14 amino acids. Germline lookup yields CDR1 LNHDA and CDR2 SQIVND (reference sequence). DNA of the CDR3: TGTGCCAGTAGTTTTGGCAGGGGGATGGAGACCCAGTACTTC. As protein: CASSFGRGMETQYF.

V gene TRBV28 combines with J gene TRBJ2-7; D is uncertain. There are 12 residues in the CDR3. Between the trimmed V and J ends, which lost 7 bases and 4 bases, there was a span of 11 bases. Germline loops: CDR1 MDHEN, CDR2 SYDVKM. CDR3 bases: TGTGCCAGCATAAATTCCGTATACGAGCAGTACTTC. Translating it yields CASINSVYEQYF.

The CDR3 DNA reads TGTGCCAGTAGTATCGACATGAACACTGAAGCTTTCTTT. This gives the protein CASSIDMNTEAFF. The chain employs TRBV19 and TRBJ1-1; D unresolved. This CDR3 is 13 amino acids long. The germline gives CDR1 LNHDA, CDR2 SQIVND (reference sequence). V was pared by 3 bases and J by 0 bases, with 5 bases between.

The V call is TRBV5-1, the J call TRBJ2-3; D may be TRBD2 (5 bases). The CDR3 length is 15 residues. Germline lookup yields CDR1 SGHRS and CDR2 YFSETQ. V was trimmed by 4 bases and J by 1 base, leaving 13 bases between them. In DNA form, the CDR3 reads TGCGCCAGCAGCCCGGACTCACATGGCACAGATACGCAGTATTTT. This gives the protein CASSPDSHGTDTQYF.

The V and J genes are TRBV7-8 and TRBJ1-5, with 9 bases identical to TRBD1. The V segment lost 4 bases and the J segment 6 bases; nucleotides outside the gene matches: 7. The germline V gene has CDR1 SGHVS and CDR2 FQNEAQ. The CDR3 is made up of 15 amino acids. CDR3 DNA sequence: TGTGCCAGCAGCTCCGACGGGACAGGGCGTCAGCCCCAGCATTTT. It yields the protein CASSSDGTGRQPQHF. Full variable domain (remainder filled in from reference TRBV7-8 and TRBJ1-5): GAGVSQSPRYKVAKRGQDVALRCDPISGHVSLFWYQQALGQGPEFLTYFQNEAQLDKSGLPSDRFFAERPEGSVSTLKIQRTQQEDSAVYLCASSSDGTGRQPQHFGDGTRLSIL.

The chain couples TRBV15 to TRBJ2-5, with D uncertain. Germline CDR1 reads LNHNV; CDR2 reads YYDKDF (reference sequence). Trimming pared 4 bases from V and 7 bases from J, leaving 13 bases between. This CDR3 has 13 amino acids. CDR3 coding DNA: TGTGCCACCAGCACCACCCGGACGGCGACCCAGTACTTC. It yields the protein CATSTTRTATQYF.

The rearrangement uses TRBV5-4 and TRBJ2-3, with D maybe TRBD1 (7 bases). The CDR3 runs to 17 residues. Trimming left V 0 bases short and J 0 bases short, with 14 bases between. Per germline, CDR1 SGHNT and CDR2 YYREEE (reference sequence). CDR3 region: CASSLGGTVTSTDTQYF. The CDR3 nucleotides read TGTGCCAGCAGCTTGGGCGGGACAGTTACTAGCACAGATACGCAGTATTTT.

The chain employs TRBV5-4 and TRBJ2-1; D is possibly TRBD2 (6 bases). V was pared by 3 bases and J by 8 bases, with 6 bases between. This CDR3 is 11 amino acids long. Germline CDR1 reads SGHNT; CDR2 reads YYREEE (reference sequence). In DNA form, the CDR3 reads TGTGCCAGCAGCTGGAGGGATGAGCAGTTCTTC. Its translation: CASSWRDEQFF. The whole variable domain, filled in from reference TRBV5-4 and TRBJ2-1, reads ETGVTQSPTHLIKTRGQQVTLRCSSQSGHNTVSWYQQALGQGPQFIFQYYREEENGRGNFPPRFSGLQFPNYSSELNVNALELDDSALYLCASSWRDEQFFGPGTRLTVL.